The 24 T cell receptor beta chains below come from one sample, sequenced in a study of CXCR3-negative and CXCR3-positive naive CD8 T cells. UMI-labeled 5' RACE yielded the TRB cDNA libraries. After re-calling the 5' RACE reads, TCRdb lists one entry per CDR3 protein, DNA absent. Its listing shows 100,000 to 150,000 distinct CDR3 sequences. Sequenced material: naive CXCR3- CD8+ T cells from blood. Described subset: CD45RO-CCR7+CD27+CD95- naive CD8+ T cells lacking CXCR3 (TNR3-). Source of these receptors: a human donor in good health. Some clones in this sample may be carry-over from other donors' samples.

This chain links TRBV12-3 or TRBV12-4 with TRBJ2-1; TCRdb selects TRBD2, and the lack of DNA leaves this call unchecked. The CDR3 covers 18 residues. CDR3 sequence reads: CASRKSGTSGLGDNEQFF.

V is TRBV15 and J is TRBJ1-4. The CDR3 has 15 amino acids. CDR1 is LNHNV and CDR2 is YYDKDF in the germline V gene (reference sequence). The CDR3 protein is CATSFGGAGYEKLFF. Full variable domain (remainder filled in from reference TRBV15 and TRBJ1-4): DAMVIQNPRYQVTQFGKPVTLSCSQTLNHNVMYWYQQKSSQAPKLLFHYYDKDFNNEADTPDNFQSRRPNTSFCFLDIRSPGLGDTAMYLCATSFGGAGYEKLFFGSGTQLSVL.

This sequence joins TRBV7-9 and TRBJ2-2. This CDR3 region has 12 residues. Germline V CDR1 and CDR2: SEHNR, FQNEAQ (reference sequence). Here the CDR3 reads CASSLDTGELFF.

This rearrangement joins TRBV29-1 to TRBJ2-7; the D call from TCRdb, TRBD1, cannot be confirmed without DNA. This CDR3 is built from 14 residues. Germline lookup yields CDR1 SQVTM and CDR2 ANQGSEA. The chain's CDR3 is CSVSGTGWSGEQYF.

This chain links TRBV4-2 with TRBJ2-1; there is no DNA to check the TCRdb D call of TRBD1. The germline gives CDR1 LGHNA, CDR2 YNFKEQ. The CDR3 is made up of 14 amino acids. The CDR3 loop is CASSQGQINNEQFF.

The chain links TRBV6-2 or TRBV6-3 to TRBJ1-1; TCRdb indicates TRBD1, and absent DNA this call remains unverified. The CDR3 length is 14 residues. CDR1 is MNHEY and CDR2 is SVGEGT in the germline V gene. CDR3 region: CASSYFGGSTEAFF.

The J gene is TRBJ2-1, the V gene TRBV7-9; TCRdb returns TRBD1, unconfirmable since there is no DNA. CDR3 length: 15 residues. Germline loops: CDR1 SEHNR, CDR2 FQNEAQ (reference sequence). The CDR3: CASSSGQVGVNEQFF.

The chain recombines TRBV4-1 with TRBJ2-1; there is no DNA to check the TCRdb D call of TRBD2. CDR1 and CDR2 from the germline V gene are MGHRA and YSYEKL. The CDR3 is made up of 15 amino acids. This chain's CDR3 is CASSQGTSGSNEQFF.

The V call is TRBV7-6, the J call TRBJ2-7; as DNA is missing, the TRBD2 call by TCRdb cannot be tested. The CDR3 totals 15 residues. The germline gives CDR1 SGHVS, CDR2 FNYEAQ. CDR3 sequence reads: CASSPSPASSYEQYF.

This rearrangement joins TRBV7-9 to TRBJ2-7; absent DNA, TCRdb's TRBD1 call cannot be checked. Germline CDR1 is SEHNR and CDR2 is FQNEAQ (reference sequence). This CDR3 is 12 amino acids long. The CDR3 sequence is CATRDGAYGQYF.

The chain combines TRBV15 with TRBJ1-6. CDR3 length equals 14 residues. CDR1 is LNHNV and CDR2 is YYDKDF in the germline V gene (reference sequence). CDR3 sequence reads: CATSRDQDNSPLHF.

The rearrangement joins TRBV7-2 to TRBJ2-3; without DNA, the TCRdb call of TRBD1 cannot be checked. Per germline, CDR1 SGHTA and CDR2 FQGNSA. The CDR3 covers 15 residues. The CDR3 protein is CASSAPGQGTDTQYF.

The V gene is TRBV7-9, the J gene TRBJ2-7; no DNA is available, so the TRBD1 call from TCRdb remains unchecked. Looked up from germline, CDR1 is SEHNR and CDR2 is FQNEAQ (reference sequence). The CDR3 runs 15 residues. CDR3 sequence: CASSLVGARFYEQYF.

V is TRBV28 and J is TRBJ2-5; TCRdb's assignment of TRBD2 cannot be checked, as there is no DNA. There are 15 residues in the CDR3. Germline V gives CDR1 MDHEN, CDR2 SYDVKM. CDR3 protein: CASSFTAGTEETQYF.

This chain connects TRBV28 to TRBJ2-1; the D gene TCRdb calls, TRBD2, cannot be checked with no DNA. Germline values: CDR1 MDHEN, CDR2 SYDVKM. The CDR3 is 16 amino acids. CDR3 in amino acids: CASSPMRVAESNEQFF.

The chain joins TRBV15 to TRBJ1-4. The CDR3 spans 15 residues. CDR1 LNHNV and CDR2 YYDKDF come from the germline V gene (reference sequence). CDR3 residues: CATSRDGQLNEKLFF.

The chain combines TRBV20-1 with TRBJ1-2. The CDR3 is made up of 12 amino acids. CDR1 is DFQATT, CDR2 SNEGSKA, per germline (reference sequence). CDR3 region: CSARDRAYGYTF.

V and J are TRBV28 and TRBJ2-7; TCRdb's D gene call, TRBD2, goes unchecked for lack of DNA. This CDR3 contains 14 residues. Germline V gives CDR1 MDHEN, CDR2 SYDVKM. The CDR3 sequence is CASSWTSGIYEQYF.

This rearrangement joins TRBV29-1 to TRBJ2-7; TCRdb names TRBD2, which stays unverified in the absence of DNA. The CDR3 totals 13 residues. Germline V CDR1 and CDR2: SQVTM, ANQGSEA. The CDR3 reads CSVGTAQTYEQYF.

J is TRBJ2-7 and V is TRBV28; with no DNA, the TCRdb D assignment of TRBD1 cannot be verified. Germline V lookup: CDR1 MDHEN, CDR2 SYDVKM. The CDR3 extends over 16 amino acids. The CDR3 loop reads CASSFTPDRSSYEQYF.

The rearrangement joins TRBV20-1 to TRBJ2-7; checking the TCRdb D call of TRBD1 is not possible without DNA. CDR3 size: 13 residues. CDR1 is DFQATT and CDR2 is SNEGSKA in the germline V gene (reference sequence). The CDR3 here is CSAAGTVSYEQYF.

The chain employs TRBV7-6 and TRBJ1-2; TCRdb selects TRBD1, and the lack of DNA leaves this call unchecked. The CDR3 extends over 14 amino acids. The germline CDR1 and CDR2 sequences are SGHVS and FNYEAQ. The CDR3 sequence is CASSNRKGTDGYTF.

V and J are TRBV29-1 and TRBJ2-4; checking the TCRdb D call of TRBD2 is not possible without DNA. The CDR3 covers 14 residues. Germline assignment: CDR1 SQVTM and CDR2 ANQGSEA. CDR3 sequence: CSVSLGDGKNIQYF.

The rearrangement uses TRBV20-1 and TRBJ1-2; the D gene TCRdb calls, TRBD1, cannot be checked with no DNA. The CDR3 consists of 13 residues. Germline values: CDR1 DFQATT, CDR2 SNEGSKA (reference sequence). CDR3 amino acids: CSADQLGGYGYTF.